The 21 T cell receptor beta chains presented below share a single source sample, sequenced in a study of blood T cell repertoires in COVID-19. The method was immunoSEQ multiplex PCR; TCRdb's version includes in-frame clones alone and lacks a portion of them. The profile shows around 130,000 clones, under 90% of them singletons. Sequences were obtained from peripheral blood. The receptors were sampled from a woman in her seventies with acute or convalescent COVID-19.

The DNA for the CDR3 is TGCGCCAGCAGCCAAGAGGCGGGGCCGACCCTCTCCTACGAGCAGTACTTC. Amino acid sequence: CASSQEAGPTLSYEQYF. The chain combines TRBV4-1 with TRBJ2-7; a possible D gene is TRBD2 (6 bases). The CDR3 consists of 17 residues. Deletions cut 0 bases from V and 0 bases from J, with 15 bases between. From germline, CDR1 is MGHRA and CDR2 YSYEKL.

The CDR3 here is CASSQKGRTDTYNEQFF. CDR3 bases: TGCGCCAGCAGTCAAAAGGGCCGGACAGACACGTACAATGAGCAGTTCTTC. V usage is TRBV23-1 and J usage is TRBJ2-1; tentatively, D is TRBD1 (6 bases). TRBV23-1 is an ORF; its function is uncertain. With 2 bases removed from V and 4 bases from J, the gap between germline ends came to 18 bases. The CDR3 contains 17 residues.

The J gene is TRBJ1-1, the V gene TRBV7-2, with no clear D. V shed 5 bases and J shed 0 bases, with 10 bases lying between them. The CDR3 sequence is 14 residues long. The V gene's germline CDR1 is SGHTA and CDR2 FQGNSA. The CDR3 sequence: CASSLDGLNTEAFF. The CDR3 DNA reads as TGTGCCAGCAGCCTAGACGGGTTGAACACTGAAGCTTTCTTT.

The V gene is TRBV18, the J gene TRBJ1-4, with D uncertain. V gave up 3 bases and J gave up 8 bases, with 10 bases separating them. CDR1 is KGHSH and CDR2 is LQKENI in the germline V gene. The CDR3 has 13 residues. This chain's CDR3 is CASSPPGREKLFF. The CDR3 DNA follows: TGTGCCAGCTCACCGCCAGGCAGGGAAAAACTGTTTTTT.

V is TRBV27 and J is TRBJ1-2, with 8 bases identical to TRBD1. Germline loops: CDR1 MNHEY, CDR2 SMNVEV (reference sequence). This CDR3 is 13 amino acids long. The trim removed 6 bases at V and 4 bases at J, leaving 4 bases unmatched. The CDR3 here is CASRGTGVYGYTF. The CDR3 DNA follows: TGTGCCAGCAGGGGGACAGGAGTCTATGGCTACACCTTC.

CDR3 region: CASSVAQDTNYGYTF. CDR3 DNA sequence: TGTGCCAGCAGCGTAGCACAGGACACTAACTATGGCTACACCTTC. This chain connects TRBV9 to TRBJ1-2; possibly TRBD1 for D (5 bases). V shed 0 bases and J shed 0 bases, with 9 bases lying between them. This CDR3 contains 15 residues. CDR1 and CDR2 (germline): SGDLS, YYNGEE.

The rearrangement uses TRBV30 and TRBJ1-2; D not resolved. V lost 3 bases and J lost 3, with 8 bases in between. This CDR3 is 12 amino acids long. From germline, CDR1 is GTSNPN and CDR2 SVGIG (reference sequence). The CDR3 region has the DNA TGTGCCTGGAGGACGACATACTATGGCTACACCTTC. This codes for CAWRTTYYGYTF.

The V and J genes are TRBV30 and TRBJ1-1; D is unclear. Germline CDR1 reads GTSNPN; CDR2 reads SVGIG (reference sequence). The CDR3 totals 13 residues. Trimming left V 0 bases short and J 4 bases short, with 9 bases between. CDR3: CAWSVQLGTEAFF. The CDR3 DNA reads as TGTGCCTGGAGTGTACAGTTAGGCACTGAAGCTTTCTTT. Looking up the rest from reference TRBV30 and TRBJ1-1 gives the full variable domain: SQTIHQWPATLVQPVGSPLSLECTVEGTSNPNLYWYRQAAGRGLQLLFYSVGIGQISSEVPQNLSASRPQDRQFILSSKKLLLSDSGFYLCAWSVQLGTEAFFGQGTRLTVV.

This chain links TRBV5-5 with TRBJ1-2, with TRBD1 matching over 7 bases. Trimming took 0 bases from V and 4 from J; bases not matched to a gene: 0. From germline, CDR1 is SGHKS and CDR2 YYEKEE (reference sequence). This CDR3 has 13 residues. The CDR3 loop reads CASSLGDSYGYTF. The CDR3 region has the DNA TGTGCCAGCAGCTTGGGGGACAGCTATGGCTACACCTTC.

The chain joins TRBV3-1 (or the pseudogene TRBV3-2) to TRBJ1-3, with 8 bases identical to TRBD1. V was clipped by 4 bases and J by 8 bases; unmatched bases: 4. From germline, CDR1 is LGHDT and CDR2 YNNKEL (reference sequence). This CDR3 region has 13 residues. The CDR3 DNA sequence: TGTGCCAGCAGCCTAATACAGGGGGACACCATATATTTT. This encodes CASSLIQGDTIYF.

About this clone: Other nucleotide sequences from this sample produce the same CDR3. This rearrangement joins TRBV7-8 to TRBJ1-1; no clear D gene. This CDR3 has 14 residues. Per the germline V gene, CDR1 is SGHVS and CDR2 is FQNEAQ. The V end was cut by 2 bases, the J end by 3 bases, with 10 bases between. As DNA, the CDR3 is TGTGCCAGCAGCTTACTGGGGAGGGACACTGAAGCTTTCTTT. This codes for CASSLLGRDTEAFF.

This clone appeared a few times. CDR3 in amino acids: CASSVDTQGMNTEAFF. DNA for the CDR3: TGTGCCAGCAGCGTAGACACCCAGGGGATGAACACTGAAGCTTTCTTT. The chain combines TRBV9 with TRBJ1-1, with D possibly being TRBD1 (6 bases). Between the trimmed V and J ends, which lost 0 bases and 0 bases, there was a span of 12 bases. This CDR3 contains 16 residues. Germline V lookup: CDR1 SGDLS, CDR2 YYNGEE. Variable domain in full (rest from reference TRBV9 and TRBJ1-1): DSGVTQTPKHLITATGQRVTLRCSPRSGDLSVYWYQQSLDQGLQFLIQYYNGEERAKGNILERFSAQQFPDLHSELNLSSLELGDSALYFCASSVDTQGMNTEAFFGQGTRLTVV.

This sequence joins TRBV4-2 and TRBJ1-2, with a tentative D call TRBD1 (5 bases). CDR1 and CDR2 from the germline V gene are LGHNA and YNFKEQ. The length of the CDR3 is 17 residues. The V and J ends lost 4 bases and 3 bases respectively, with 21 bases between them. The chain's CDR3 is CASSPSDTPMQYYGYTF. In DNA form, the CDR3 reads TGTGCCAGCAGCCCTTCGGACACCCCCATGCAGTACTATGGCTACACCTTC.

The chain employs TRBV5-1 and TRBJ2-2, with D unclear. Germline CDR1 SGHRS, CDR2 YFSETQ. The CDR3 extends over 14 amino acids. V dropped 1 base and J dropped 2 bases, with 6 bases sitting between them. In nucleotides, the CDR3 is TGCGCCAGCAGCTTGTCCCCAAACACCGGGGAGCTGTTTTTT. Amino acids: CASSLSPNTGELFF. Together with reference TRBV5-1 and TRBJ2-2, the CDR3 gives the full variable domain: KAGVTQTPRYLIKTRGQQVTLSCSPISGHRSVSWYQQTPGQGLQFLFEYFSETQRNKGNFPGRFSGRQFSNSRSEMNVSTLELGDSALYLCASSLSPNTGELFFGEGSRLTVL.

V and J are TRBV6-2 or TRBV6-3 and TRBJ2-7; 8 positions agree with TRBD2. J gave up 4 bases and V 6 bases, and 2 bases lay outside the gene matches. The CDR3 contains 12 residues. Germline V gene sequence: CDR1 MNHEY, CDR2 SVGEGT. In DNA form, the CDR3 reads TGTGCCAGCAGCCAGCGGGGGTACGAGCAGTACTTC. It yields the protein CASSQRGYEQYF.

Written as DNA, the CDR3 is TGTGCCAGCAGCACCAGGACAGGGGCTACCTTGAACTATGGCTACACCTTC. Translated: CASSTRTGATLNYGYTF. The V and J genes are TRBV7-2 and TRBJ1-2, with 9 bases aligning to TRBD1. Germline CDR1 SGHTA, CDR2 FQGNSA. The CDR3 is made up of 17 amino acids. The V gene end was trimmed by 5 bases and the J gene end by 2 bases; junction bases not matched to a gene: 12.

The rearrangement links TRBV3-1 (or the pseudogene TRBV3-2) to TRBJ2-6; 8 positions match TRBD1. The J segment lost 1 base and the V segment lost 3 bases, leaving 2 bases of the junction unmatched. Germline V gene data show CDR1 as LGHDT and CDR2 as YNNKEL (reference sequence). CDR3 length: 16 residues. The CDR3: CASSQDRASGANVLTF. CDR3 DNA: TGTGCCAGCAGCCAGGACAGGGCGTCTGGGGCCAACGTCCTGACTTTC.

J is TRBJ1-5 and V is TRBV12-2. TRBV12-2 is a listed pseudogene. The CDR3 length is 14 residues. This CDR3 reads CASRLKGGNQPQHF. CDR3 sequence (DNA): TGTGCAAGTCGCTTAAAGGGAGGCAATCAGCCCCAGCATTTT.

The chain couples TRBV5-5 to TRBJ2-1; D possibly corresponds to TRBD1 (6 bases). CDR3 size: 15 residues. Trimming removed 1 base from V and 7 bases from J, with 15 bases in between. In germline, CDR1 is SGHKS, CDR2 YYEKEE (reference sequence). Here the CDR3 reads CASSLYEGVENEQFF. The CDR3, as DNA: TGTGCCAGCAGCTTGTATGAGGGGGTAGAGAATGAGCAGTTCTTC.

The genes are TRBV6-5 and TRBJ2-7, with D unclear. Germline loops: CDR1 MNHEY, CDR2 SVGAGI. With 6 bases removed from V and 7 bases from J, the gap between germline ends came to 19 bases. The CDR3 contains 14 residues. CDR3 nucleotides: TGTGCCAGCAGGCACCTGGCAGGTATCTTAGAGCAGTACTTC. It yields the protein CASRHLAGILEQYF.

This clone was recorded once. The chain carries TRBV7-2 and TRBJ2-2, with D possibly TRBD1 on 6 matching bases. The germline CDR1 and CDR2 sequences are SGHTA and FQGNSA. V gave up 5 bases and J gave up 0 bases, with 10 bases separating them. This CDR3 contains 15 residues. The CDR3 spells CASSKDRTNTGELFF. The CDR3 DNA follows: TGTGCCAGCAGCAAGGACAGAACGAACACCGGGGAGCTGTTTTTT.